This T cell receptor beta chain emerged from a study of T cell repertoires in aging, cancer and after chemotherapy. TCR beta rearrangements were amplified from peripheral blood genomic DNA. Trimming cost V 7 bases and J 6 bases, with 22 bases left between them. CDR3 length: 15 residues. Germline V gene lookup returns CDR1 MNHNS and CDR2 SASEGT. A mixed TRB-A/B primer pool amplified rearranged TRB by multiplex touch-down PCR. TCRdb re-called the multiplex PCR reads with MiXCR, one entry per CDR3 protein. The data show some 7,900 distinct CDR3 sequences, about 33% seen once. The chain couples TRBV6-1 to TRBJ2-7; the D gene could be TRBD1 or TRBD2 (5 bases each). The clonotype was recovered from a human donor in good health. Sample: blood. The CDR3 reads CASTPLGHSTSEQYF. CDR3 coding DNA: TGTGCCAGCACACCTTTAGGACACTCCACTAGCGAGCAGTACTTC.